This T cell receptor beta chain came from a study of shared clonotypes between healthy human individuals (dated by TCRdb to about 2020). Study-wide context: Two women and a few men aged 18 to 49 years were included in the cohort. For each donor, CD4 naive and CD4 memory were each run on three plates, CD8 naive on two plates, and CD8 memory on one plate. To estimate repertoire size and how much clonotype sharing occurs between individuals, the study deeply sequenced the blood TCR repertoires of roughly 5 healthy adults. To increase sequencing depth and limit assay-specific biases, TCR repertoire library preparation and sequencing were carried out by different laboratories using diverse techniques. Per donor, leukapheresis produced somewhere between about 0.94 and 9 billion PBMCs. What the study reported, not specific to this receptor: Compared with non-shared clonotypes, the clonotypes found in all four sorted-subset donors had higher generation probabilities. Naive subsets generally had larger estimated clonotype richness than memory subsets. Based on pairwise subsampling, the degree of clonotype sharing among donors was expected to be affected by sequencing depth. Sampling was restricted to blood, and TCR repertoires in tissue are likely to differ from TCR repertoires in blood. Incomplete sequencing was indicated by rarefaction of sorted-subset datasets, despite the large sequencing depth. When a handful of donors were compared, the shared fraction of clonotypes was 5% to 6.5% for naive CD4, approximately 3.5% for naive CD8, 2.3% for memory CD4, and around 0.37% for memory CD8. The small number of donors limited the genetic and exposure-history diversity represented.

Using the deep immunoSEQ assay, TCR CDR3 regions were amplified from genomic DNA by multiplex PCR. Genomic DNA extracted from each cell subset was distributed evenly over all wells of several immunoSEQ 96-well plates, and each plate served as one replicate. For sorted subsets, approximately 200 ng of genomic DNA, equivalent to roughly 30,000 T cell genomes, went into each replicate PCR. Purified libraries were measured with a Qubit 3.0 fluorometer, size-checked on a Bioanalyzer 2100, and measured again with the KAPA Library Quantification kit. A separate single-read 150-cycle Illumina NextSeq 550 flow cell was used to sequence each immunoSEQ 96-well plate. In the original analysis: Because the immunoSEQ output held only junctional sequences and lacked quality scores, the filtering could not match the filtering applied to full-length reads. To assign V/J genes and CDR3, sequences were annotated using PyIR, a Python wrapper for IgBLAST v1.9, with IMGT germline references. Any read was removed if the V/J assignment was weak (E-value above 1e-6), the CDR3 was missing, or the read contained stop codons, out-of-frame junctions, or ambiguous translated residues. A V3J clonotype was defined by an identical inferred V gene, J gene, and CDR3 amino acid sequence. To compute the percentage overlap between repertoires, the number of shared unique clonotypes was divided by the size of the smaller repertoire. RTK rarefaction, the Chao1 estimator, and Recon v2.1 estimates of unobserved clonotypes were used to assess repertoire richness. For all TCRbeta clonotypes obtained by the gDNA method from a few donors, generation probabilities were computed with OLGA. Imported from immuneACCESS, the table was reduced by TCRdb to in-frame sequences with V and J called. These copies leave out some clones; in studies compared against another copy, an unresolved V gene accounts for under half, and the cause of the remainder is not known. The V and J calls and the clone size are those of that table, but D and trimming were determined from the DNA. Here the sample has 800,000 or so clones; about 96% occur a single time. Less than 0.3% of the sample goes to the ten largest clones.

CD8 naive samples were CD45RO-negative cells positively selected for CCR7, giving a CD45RA+CCR7+ population that excluded TemRA cells. The donors were healthy, HIV-negative adults with no recently reported acute infections or vaccinations. Only Caucasian adults living in Nashville, Tennessee, USA were represented among the donors. After blood collection by leukapheresis, PBMCs were isolated using Ficoll-Histopaque density gradient centrifugation and then cryopreserved in the vapor phase of liquid nitrogen. Purity and quantity of every magnetically sorted T cell population were checked by analytical flow cytometry. Genomic DNA was isolated from every sorted fraction and measured by UV absorbance on a Nanodrop 2000c. Reading the germline V gene (reference sequence) gives CDR1 LNHNV and CDR2 YYDKDF. The CDR3 holds 15 amino acids from the cysteine to the phenylalanine. Of the read, only the CDR3 DNA is kept; its 45 bases are in frame from base 1. V sheds 0 bases and J sheds 4 bases, leaving 12 bases between their ends.

This clone was detected only a few times. Its target antigen remains unknown. No much larger clone exists at a distance of one base, and base qualities are not known. Sequencing was carried out using naive CD8+ T cells sorted from blood. The cell subset or site label, read with the paper, signifies: CD45RA+CCR7+. This receptor was taken from a man younger than 40 in good health. The chain joins TRBV15 to TRBJ1-2; the D gene remains uncertain. The DNA sequence reads TGTGCCACCAGCAGAGATAAGGGCGACATCTATGGCTACACCTTC. It translates as CATSRDKGDIYGYTF. The variable domain in full, with residues beyond the CDR3 obtained from the reference TRBV15 and TRBJ1-2 genes, is DAMVIQNPRYQVTQFGKPVTLSCSQTLNHNVMYWYQQKSSQAPKLLFHYYDKDFNNEADTPDNFQSRRPNTSFCFLDIRSPGLGDTAMYLCATSRDKGDIYGYTFGSGTRLTVV.